This TCR beta chain was sequenced during a study of response to subunit inactivated influenza vaccine. To note about this clonotype: Its antigen is not known.

V lost 5 bases, J lost 5 bases, and 16 bases stayed unmatched. This CDR3 spans 17 amino acids. Broader study findings: Each seasonal influenza vaccination, the authors suggested, recruits few new T cells.

TCRdb re-analysed the RT-PCR reads in MiXCR, keeping a single row per CDR3 protein. The sample yields a few hundred thousand distinct CDR3 sequences, 9% to 15% seen once. The sample in question was non-naive T cells sorted from PBMCs, obtained 14 to 15 days before vaccination. The clonotype originates from a man aged 45-65 years who received an inactivated influenza vaccine. The gene calls are TRBV12-3 or TRBV12-4 and TRBJ2-5; 8 positions match TRBD2. In DNA, the CDR3 is TGTGCCAGCAGTGAGTCCACCGGACTAGCTGATTGGGAGACCCAGTACTTC. It encodes CASSESTGLADWETQYF.